This T cell receptor (beta chain) appears in the sequencing data of a study of T cells after yellow fever vaccination. Germline V gives CDR1 LNHDA, CDR2 SQIVND (reference sequence). The CDR3 is 15 residues long. The ends were cut back, 5 bases at V and 7 bases at J, with 17 bases in the middle. TCRdb used MiXCR to reprocess the 5' RACE reads, holding one entry per CDR3 protein. The sample yields 110,000 to 150,000 distinct CDR3 sequences, just over 6.5% seen once. The chain joins TRBV19 to TRBJ1-4; TRBD1 might be the D (5 bases). The sequencing here drew on CD4+ T cells sorted from PBMCs, taken 10 days after the yellow fever booster vaccination. This clonotype was sampled from a man younger than 45 who received the YFV17D yellow fever vaccine. The CDR3 sequence is CASSPRGAGVEKLFF. As DNA, the CDR3 is TGTGCCAGTAGTCCACGGGGCGCCGGAGTTGAAAAACTGTTTTTT. The full variable domain, in which reference TRBV19 and TRBJ1-4 provide the parts outside the CDR3, is DGGITQSPKYLFRKEGQNVTLSCEQNLNHDAMYWYRQDPGQGLRLIYYSQIVNDFQKGDIAEGYSVSREKKESFPLTVTSAQKNPTAFYLCASSPRGAGVEKLFFGSGTQLSVL.